The clone carrying this T cell receptor beta chain was found a few times. The V and J ends lost 1 base and 8 bases, in that order; junction bases with no gene match: 5. Germline loops: CDR1 SEHNR, CDR2 FQNEAQ (reference sequence). The CDR3 consists of 15 residues. These data belong to a study of T-cell memory formation after mild COVID-19. Using its own MiXCR run on the 5' RACE reads, TCRdb lists one record per CDR3 protein. The sample has about 600,000 distinct CDR3 sequences, about a fifth seen once. The TCR comes from an adult woman who had mild COVID-19 (a few samples of this study predate the infection). Cell type and time point are not known. This rearrangement joins TRBV7-9 to TRBJ2-1; 10 bases map to TRBD2. The specimen sequenced was PBMCs or a T cell subset sorted from them (not recorded which). CDR3 DNA sequence: TGTGCCAGCAGCTTAGTTGATAGCGGGAGGTATGAGCAGTTCTTC. Translating gives CASSLVDSGRYEQFF.